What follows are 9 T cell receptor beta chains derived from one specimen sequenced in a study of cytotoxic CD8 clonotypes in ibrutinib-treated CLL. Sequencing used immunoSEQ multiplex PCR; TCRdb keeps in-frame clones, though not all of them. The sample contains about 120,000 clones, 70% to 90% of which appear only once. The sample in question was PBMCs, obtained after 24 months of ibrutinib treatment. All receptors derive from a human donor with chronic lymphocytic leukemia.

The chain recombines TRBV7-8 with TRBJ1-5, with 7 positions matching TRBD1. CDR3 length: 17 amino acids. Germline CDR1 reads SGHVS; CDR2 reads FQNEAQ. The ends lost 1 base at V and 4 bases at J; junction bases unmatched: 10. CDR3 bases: TGTGCCAGCAGCTTAGGTATTAGGGGACAGCCAAATCAGCCCCAGCATTTT. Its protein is CASSLGIRGQPNQPQHF. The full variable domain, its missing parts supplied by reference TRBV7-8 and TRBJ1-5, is GAGVSQSPRYKVAKRGQDVALRCDPISGHVSLFWYQQALGQGPEFLTYFQNEAQLDKSGLPSDRFFAERPEGSVSTLKIQRTQQEDSAVYLCASSLGIRGQPNQPQHFGDGTRLSIL.

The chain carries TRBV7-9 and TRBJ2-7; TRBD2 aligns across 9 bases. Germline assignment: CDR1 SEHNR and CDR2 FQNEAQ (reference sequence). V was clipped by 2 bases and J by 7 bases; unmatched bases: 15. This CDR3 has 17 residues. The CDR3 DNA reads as TGTGCCAGCAGCTTACGTAGCGGGGGACCAAGACCGGGTGAGCAGTACTTC. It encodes CASSLRSGGPRPGEQYF.

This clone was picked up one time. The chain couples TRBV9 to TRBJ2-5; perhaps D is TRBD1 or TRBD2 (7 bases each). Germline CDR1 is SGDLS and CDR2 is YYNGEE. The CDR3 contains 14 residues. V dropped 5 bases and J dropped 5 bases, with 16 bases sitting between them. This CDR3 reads CASRGEGASETQYF. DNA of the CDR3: TGTGCCAGCAGAGGGGAGGGGGCGAGTGAGACCCAGTACTTC.

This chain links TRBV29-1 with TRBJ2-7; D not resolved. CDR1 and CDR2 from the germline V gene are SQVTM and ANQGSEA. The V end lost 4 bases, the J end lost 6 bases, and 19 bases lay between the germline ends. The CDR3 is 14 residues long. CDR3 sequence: CSVVRPPRRPEQYF. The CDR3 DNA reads TGCAGCGTTGTCAGACCACCACGACGGCCCGAGCAGTACTTC.

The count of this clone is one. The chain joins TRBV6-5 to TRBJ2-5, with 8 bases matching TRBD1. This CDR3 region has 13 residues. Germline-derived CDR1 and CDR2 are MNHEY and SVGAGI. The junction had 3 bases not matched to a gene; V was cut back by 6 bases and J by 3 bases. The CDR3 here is CASRTGDKETQYF. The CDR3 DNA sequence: TGTGCCAGCAGGACAGGGGATAAAGAGACCCAGTACTTC.

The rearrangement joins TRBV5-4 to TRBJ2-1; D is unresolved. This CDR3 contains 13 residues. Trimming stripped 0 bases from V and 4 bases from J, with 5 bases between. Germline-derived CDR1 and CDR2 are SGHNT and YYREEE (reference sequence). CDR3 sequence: CASSLEQYNEQFF. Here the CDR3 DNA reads TGTGCCAGCAGCTTGGAGCAGTACAATGAGCAGTTCTTC.

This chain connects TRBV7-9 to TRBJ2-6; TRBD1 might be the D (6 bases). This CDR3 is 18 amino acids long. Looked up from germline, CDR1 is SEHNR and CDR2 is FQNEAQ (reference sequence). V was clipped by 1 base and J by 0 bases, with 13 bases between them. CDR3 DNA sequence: TGTGCCAGCAGCTTAGGTAGCAGGGGTGACTCTGGGGCCAACGTCCTGACTTTC. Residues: CASSLGSRGDSGANVLTF.

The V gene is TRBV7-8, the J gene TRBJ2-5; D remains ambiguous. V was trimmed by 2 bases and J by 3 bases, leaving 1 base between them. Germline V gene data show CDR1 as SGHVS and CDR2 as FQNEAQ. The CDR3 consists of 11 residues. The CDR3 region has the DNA TGTGCCAGCAGCTTAAAAGAGACCCAGTACTTC. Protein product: CASSLKETQYF.

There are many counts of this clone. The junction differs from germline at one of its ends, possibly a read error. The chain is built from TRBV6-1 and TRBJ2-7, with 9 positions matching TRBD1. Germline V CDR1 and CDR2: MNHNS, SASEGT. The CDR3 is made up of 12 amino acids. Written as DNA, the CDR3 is TGTGCCAGCAGTGATCGGGGGGACAGGGCGAACTTC. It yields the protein CASSDRGDRANF.